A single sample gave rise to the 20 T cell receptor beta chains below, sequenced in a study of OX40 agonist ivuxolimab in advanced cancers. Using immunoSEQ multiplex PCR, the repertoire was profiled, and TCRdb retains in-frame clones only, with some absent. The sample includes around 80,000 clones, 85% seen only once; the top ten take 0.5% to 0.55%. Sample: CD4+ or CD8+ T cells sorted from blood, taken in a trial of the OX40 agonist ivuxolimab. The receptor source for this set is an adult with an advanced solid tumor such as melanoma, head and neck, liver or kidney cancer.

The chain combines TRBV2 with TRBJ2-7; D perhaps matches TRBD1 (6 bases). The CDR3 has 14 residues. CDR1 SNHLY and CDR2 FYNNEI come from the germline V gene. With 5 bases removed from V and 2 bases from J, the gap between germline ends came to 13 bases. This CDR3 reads CASSKNRETYEQYF. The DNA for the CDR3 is TGTGCCAGCAGTAAGAACAGGGAGACCTACGAGCAGTACTTC.

The CDR3 DNA is TGTGCCAGCAGCTTAGCGGACGGCCGTGGGGTGTTTTTT. Translating it yields CASSLADGRGVFF. V is TRBV5-8 and J is TRBJ1-4; D call uncertain. This CDR3 has 13 amino acids. The V and J ends lost 2 bases and 15 bases respectively, with 17 bases between them. CDR1 and CDR2 (germline): SGHTS, YDEGEE.

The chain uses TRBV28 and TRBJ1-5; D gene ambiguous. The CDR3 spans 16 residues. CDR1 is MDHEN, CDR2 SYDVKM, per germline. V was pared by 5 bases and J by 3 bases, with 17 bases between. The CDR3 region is CASSVLRVQTNQPQHF. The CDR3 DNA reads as TGTGCCAGCAGTGTCCTTCGAGTACAAACCAATCAGCCCCAGCATTTT.

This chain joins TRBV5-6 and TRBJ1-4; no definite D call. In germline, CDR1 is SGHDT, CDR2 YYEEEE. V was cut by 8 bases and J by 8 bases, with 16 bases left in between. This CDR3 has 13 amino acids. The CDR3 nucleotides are TGTGCCAGTCGACGGGCGGTCCAGGAAAAACTGTTTTTT. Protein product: CASRRAVQEKLFF.

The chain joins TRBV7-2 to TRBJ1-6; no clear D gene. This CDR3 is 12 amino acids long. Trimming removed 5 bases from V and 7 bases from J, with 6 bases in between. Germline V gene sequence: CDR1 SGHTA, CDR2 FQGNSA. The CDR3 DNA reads TGTGCCAGCAGCCGACCCAATTCACCCCTCCACTTT. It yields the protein CASSRPNSPLHF.

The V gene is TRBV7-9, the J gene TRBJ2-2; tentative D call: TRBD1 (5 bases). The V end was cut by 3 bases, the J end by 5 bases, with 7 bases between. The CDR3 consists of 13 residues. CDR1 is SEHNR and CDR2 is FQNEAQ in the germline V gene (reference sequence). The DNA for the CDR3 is TGTGCCAGCAGCTTTCAGGGAACCGGGGAGCTGTTTTTT. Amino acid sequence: CASSFQGTGELFF. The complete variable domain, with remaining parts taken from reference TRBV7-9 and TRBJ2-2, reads DTGVSQNPRHKITKRGQNVTFRCDPISEHNRLYWYRQTLGQGPEFLTYFQNEAQLEKSRLLSDRFSAERPKGSFSTLEIQRTEQGDSAMYLCASSFQGTGELFFGEGSRLTVL.

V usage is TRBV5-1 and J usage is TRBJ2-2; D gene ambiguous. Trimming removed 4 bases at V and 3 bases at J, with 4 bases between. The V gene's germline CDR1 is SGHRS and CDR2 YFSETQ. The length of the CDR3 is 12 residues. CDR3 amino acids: CASSPDTGELFF. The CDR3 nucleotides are TGCGCCAGCAGCCCAGACACCGGGGAGCTGTTTTTT.

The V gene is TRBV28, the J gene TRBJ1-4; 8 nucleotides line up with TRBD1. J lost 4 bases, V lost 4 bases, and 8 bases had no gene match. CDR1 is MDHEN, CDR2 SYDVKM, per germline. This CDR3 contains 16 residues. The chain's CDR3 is CASSSGTGLLNEKLFF. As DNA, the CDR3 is TGTGCCAGCAGTTCCGGGACAGGCCTACTTAATGAAAAACTGTTTTTT.

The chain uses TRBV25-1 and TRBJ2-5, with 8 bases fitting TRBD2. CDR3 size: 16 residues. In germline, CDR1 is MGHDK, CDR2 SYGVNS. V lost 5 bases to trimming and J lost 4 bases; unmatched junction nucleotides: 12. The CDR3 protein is CASSRLVAGGRETQYF. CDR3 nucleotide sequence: TGTGCCAGCAGTAGGCTCGTGGCGGGGGGAAGAGAGACCCAGTACTTC.

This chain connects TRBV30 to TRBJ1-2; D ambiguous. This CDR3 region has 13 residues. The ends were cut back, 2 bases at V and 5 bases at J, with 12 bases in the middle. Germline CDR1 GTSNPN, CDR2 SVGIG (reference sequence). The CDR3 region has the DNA TGTGCCTGGAGTCCCCCCAAAGGATATGGCTACACCTTC. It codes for CAWSPPKGYGYTF.

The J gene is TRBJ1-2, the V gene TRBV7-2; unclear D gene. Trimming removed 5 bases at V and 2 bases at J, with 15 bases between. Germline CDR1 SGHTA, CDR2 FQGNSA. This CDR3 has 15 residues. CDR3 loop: CASSPAPGANYGYTF. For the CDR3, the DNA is TGTGCCAGCAGCCCCGCGCCGGGCGCCAACTATGGCTACACCTTC.

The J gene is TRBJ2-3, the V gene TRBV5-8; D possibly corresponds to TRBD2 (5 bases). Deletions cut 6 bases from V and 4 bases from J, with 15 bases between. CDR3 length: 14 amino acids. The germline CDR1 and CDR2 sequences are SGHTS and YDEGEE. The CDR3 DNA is TGTGCCAGCACCCTTGAGGGCTATGCAGATACGCAGTATTTT. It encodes CASTLEGYADTQYF.

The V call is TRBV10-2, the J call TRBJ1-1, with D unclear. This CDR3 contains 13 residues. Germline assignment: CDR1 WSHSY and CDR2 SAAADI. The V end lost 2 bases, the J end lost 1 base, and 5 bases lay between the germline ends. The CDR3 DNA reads TGCGCCAGCAGTGAGCGGTCGAACACTGAAGCTTTCTTT. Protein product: CASSERSNTEAFF.

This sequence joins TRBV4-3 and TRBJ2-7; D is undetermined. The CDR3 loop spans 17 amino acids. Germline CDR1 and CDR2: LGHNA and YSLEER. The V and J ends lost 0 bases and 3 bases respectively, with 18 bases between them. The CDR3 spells CASSQESRPPRIYEQYF. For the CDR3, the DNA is TGCGCCAGCAGCCAAGAATCCAGGCCCCCCCGAATCTACGAGCAGTACTTC.

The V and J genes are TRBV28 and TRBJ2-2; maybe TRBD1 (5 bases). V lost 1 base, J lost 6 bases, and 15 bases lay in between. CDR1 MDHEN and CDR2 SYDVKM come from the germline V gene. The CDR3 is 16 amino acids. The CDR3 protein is CASSLSQAPRAGELFF. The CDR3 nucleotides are TGTGCCAGCAGTTTATCCCAGGCTCCCAGGGCCGGGGAGCTGTTTTTT. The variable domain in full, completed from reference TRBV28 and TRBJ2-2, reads DVKVTQSSRYLVKRTGEKVFLECVQDMDHENMFWYRQDPGLGLRLIYFSYDVKMKEKGDIPEGYSVSREKKERFSLILESASTNQTSMYLCASSLSQAPRAGELFFGEGSRLTVL.

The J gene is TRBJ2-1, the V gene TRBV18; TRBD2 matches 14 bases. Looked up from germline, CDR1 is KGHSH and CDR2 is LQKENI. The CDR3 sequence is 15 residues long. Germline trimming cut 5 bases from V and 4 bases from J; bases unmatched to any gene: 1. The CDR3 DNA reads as TGTGCCAGCTCAGGACTAGCGGGGGGTTACAATGAGCAGTTCTTC. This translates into CASSGLAGGYNEQFF.

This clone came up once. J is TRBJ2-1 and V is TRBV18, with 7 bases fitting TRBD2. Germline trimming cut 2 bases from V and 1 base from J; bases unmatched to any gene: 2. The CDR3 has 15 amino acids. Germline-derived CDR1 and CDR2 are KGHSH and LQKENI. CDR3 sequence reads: CASSPGGGSYNEQFF. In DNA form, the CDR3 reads TGTGCCAGCTCACCAGGGGGGGGGTCCTACAATGAGCAGTTCTTC.

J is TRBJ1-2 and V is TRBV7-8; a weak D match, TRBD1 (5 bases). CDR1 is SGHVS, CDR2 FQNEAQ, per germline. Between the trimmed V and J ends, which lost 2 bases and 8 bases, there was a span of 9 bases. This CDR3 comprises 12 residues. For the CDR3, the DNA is TGTGCCAGCAGCTTAACAGGCGGCGGCTACACCTTC. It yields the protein CASSLTGGGYTF. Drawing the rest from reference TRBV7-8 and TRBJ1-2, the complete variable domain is GAGVSQSPRYKVAKRGQDVALRCDPISGHVSLFWYQQALGQGPEFLTYFQNEAQLDKSGLPSDRFFAERPEGSVSTLKIQRTQQEDSAVYLCASSLTGGGYTFGSGTRLTVV.

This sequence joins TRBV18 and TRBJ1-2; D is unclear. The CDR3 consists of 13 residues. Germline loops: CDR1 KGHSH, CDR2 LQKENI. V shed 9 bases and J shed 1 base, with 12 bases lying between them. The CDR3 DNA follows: TGTGCCAGTTCCCCCGCAGTTAACTATGGCTACACCTTC. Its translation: CASSPAVNYGYTF. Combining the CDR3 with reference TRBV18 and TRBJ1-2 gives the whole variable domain NAGVMQNPRHLVRRRGQEARLRCSPMKGHSHVYWYRQLPEEGLKFMVYLQKENIIDESGMPKERFSAEFPKEGPSILRIQQVVRGDSAAYFCASSPAVNYGYTFGSGTRLTVV.

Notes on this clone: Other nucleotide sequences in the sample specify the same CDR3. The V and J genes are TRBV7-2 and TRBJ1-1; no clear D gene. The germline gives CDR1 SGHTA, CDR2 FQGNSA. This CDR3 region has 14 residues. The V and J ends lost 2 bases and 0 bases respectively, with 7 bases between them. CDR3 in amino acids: CASSLSQMNTEAFF. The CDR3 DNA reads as TGTGCCAGCAGCTTATCTCAGATGAACACTGAAGCTTTCTTT.